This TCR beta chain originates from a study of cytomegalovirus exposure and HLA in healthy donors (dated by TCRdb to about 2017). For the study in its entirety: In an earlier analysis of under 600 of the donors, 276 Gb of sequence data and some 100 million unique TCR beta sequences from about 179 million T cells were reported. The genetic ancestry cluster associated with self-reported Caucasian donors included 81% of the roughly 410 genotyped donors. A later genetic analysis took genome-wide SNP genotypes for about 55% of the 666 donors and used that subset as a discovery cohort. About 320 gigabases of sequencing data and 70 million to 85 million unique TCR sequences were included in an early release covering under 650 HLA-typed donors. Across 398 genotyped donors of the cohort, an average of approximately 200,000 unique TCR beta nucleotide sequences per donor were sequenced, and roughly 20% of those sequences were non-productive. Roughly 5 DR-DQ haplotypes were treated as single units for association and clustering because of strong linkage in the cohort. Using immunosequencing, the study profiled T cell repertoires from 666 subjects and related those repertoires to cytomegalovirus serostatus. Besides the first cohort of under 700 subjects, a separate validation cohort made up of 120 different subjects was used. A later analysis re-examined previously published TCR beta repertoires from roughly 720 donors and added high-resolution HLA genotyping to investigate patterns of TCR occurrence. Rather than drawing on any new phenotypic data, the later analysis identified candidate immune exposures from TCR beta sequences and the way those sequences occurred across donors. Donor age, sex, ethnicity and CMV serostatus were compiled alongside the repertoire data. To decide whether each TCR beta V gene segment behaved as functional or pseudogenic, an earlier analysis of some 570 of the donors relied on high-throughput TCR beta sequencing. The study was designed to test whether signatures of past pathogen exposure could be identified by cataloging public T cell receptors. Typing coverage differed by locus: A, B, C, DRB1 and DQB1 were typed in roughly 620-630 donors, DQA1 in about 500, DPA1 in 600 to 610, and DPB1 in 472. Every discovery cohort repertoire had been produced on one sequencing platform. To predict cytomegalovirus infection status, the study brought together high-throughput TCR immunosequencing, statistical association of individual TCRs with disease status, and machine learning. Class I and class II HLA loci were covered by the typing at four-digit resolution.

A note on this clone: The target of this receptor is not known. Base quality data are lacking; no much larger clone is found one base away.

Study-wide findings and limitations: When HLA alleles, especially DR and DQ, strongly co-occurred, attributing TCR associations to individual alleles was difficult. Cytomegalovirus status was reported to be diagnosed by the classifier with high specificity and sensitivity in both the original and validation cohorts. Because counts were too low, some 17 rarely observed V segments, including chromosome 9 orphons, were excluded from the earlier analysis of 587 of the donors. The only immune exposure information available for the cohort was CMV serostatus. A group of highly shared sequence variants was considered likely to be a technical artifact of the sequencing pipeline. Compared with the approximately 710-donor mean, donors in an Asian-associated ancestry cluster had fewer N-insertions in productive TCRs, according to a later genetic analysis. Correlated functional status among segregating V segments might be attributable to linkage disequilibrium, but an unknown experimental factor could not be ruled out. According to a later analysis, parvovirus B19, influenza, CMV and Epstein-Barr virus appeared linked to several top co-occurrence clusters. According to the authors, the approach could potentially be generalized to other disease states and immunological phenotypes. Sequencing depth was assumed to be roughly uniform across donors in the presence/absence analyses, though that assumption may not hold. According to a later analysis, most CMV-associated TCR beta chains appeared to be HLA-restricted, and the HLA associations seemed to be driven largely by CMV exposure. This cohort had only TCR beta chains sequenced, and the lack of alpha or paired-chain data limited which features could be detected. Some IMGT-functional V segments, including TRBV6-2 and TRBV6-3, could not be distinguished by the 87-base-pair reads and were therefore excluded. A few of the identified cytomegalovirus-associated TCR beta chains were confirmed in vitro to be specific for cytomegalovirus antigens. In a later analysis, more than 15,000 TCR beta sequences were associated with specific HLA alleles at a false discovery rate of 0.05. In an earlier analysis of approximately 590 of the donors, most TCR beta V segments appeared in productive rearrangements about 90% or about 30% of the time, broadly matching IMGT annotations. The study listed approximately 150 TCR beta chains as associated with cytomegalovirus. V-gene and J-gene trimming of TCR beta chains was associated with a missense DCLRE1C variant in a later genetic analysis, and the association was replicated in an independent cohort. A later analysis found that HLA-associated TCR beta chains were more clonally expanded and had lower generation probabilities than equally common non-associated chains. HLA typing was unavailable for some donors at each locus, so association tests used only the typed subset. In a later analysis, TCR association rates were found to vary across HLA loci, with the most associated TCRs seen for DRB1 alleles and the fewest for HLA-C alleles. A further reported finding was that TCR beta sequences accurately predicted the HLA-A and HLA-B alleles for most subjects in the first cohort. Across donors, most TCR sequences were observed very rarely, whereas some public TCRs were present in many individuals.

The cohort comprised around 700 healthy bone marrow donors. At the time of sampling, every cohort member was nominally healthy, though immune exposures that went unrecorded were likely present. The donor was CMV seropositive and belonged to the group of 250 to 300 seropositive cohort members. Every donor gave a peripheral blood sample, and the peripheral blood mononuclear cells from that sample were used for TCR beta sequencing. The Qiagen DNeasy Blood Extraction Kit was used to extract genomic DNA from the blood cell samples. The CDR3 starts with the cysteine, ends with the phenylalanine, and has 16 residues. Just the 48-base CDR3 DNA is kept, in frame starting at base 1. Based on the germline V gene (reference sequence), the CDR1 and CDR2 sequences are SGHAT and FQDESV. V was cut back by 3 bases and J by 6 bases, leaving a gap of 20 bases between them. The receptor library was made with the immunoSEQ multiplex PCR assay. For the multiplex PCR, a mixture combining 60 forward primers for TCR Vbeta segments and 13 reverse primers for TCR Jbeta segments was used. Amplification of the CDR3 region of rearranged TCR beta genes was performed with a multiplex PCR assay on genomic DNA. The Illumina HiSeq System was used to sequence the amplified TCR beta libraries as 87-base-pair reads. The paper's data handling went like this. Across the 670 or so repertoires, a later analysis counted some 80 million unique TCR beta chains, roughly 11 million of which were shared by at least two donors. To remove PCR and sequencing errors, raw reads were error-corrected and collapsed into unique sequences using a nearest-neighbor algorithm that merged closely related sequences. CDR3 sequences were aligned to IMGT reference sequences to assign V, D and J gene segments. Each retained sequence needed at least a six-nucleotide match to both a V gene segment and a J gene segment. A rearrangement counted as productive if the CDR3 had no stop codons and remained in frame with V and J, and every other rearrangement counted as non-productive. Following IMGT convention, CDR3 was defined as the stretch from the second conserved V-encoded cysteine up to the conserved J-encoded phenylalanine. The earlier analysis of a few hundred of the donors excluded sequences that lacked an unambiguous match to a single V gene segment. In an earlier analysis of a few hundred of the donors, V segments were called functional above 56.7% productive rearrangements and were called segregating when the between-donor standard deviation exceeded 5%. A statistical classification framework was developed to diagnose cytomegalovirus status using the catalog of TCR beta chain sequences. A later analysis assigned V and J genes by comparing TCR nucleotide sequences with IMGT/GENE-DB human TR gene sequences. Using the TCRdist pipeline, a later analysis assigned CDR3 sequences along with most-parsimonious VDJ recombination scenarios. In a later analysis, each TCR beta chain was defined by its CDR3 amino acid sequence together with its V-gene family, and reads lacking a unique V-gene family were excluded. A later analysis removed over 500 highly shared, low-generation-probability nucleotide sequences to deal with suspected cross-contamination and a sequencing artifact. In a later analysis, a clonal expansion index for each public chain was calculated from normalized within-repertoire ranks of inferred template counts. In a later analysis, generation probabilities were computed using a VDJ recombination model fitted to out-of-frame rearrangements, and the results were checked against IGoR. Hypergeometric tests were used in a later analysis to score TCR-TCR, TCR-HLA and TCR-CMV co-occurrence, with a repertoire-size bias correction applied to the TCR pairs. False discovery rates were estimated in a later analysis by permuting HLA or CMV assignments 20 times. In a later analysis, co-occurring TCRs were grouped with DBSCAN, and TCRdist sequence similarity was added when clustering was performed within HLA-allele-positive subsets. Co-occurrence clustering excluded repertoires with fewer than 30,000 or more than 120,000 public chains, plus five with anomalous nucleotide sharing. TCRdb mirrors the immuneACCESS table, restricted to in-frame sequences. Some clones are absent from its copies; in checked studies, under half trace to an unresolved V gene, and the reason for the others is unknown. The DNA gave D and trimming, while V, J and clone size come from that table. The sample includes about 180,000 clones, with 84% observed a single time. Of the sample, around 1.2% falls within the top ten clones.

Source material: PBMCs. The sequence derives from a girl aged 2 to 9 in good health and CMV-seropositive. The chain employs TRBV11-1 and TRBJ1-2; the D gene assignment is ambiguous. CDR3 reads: CASSFHGPAGSDGYTF. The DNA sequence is TGTGCCAGCAGCTTCCACGGACCCGCCGGGAGTGATGGCTACACCTTC. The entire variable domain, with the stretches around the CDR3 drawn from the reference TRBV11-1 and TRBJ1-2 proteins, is EAEVAQSPRYKITEKSQAVAFWCDPISGHATLYWYRQILGQGPELLVQFQDESVVDDSQLPKDRFSAERLKGVDSTLKIQPAELGDSAMYLCASSFHGPAGSDGYTFGSGTRLTVV.